The following is a T cell receptor (beta chain) sequence with its context. Its matching antigen is unknown. After removal of 4 bases from V and 5 bases from J, the junction contained 9 bases not matched to a gene. CDR3 length: 16 amino acids. The V gene's germline CDR1 is SGHRS and CDR2 YFSETQ. The sample comes from a study of radiation and T cells in renal cell carcinoma. For the study at large: Nephrectomy followed 15 Gy stereotactic body radiation by 4 weeks.

The sample's time point: blood 2 weeks post-SBRT. Treatment given: 15 Gy SBRT to primary tumor, nephrectomy 4 weeks later. The protocol was immunoSEQ multiplex PCR, while the TCRdb copy is restricted to in-frame clones and leaves out a portion. The table has 150,000 to 190,000 clones, 87% seen once. Study-wide results and limits: Top tumor clonotypes rose in blood 2 weeks post-radiation, then contracted.

The TCR originated in a woman aged 45 to 65 with renal cell carcinoma. V is TRBV5-1 and J is TRBJ2-5; 12 bases fit TRBD2. This material consisted of blood, taken from a patient whose treatment included radiotherapy and nephrectomy. This CDR3 is CASSPELAGGRETQYF. The CDR3 coding sequence is TGCGCCAGCAGCCCCGAACTAGCGGGGGGTCGGGAGACCCAGTACTTC.